Listed here is a single TCR beta chain. This entry belongs to a study of blood T cell repertoires in COVID-19. Study in general: Acute-phase and convalescent COVID-19 samples originated in the United States, Italy and Spain. T cells, B-cell-depleted T cells, or PBMCs provided the cDNA or gDNA that served as material.

Germline lookup yields CDR1 MDHEN and CDR2 SYDVKM. V was clipped by 6 bases and J by 5 bases, with 20 bases between them. The CDR3 runs to 16 residues. Original processing methods: Reference gene primer amplification in the assay estimated nucleated cell counts. Produced via immunoSEQ multiplex PCR; TCRdb's table is partial and in-frame only. V and J calls and clone size follow that table, whereas D and trimming were derived from the DNA. The sample lists 150,000 or so clones, around 84% occurring once. Sequencing was performed on peripheral blood. This clonotype was obtained from a man older than 75 with acute or convalescent COVID-19. V gene TRBV28 combines with J gene TRBJ2-1; the D gene is possibly TRBD1 (5 bases). CDR3 sequence (DNA): TGTGCCAGCAGCCCCCTCGGGCAGGGAAATGACAATGAGCAGTTCTTC. It is translated as CASSPLGQGNDNEQFF.